This TCR beta chain was captured in a study of T cell repertoires in cytomegalovirus infection. Background on the study: Used in the study were CMV epitopes, some recently identified and HLA-C-restricted, others well-studied and HLA-B-restricted. Findings of the study overall: The ex vivo response was dominated by HLA-C-restricted CMV-specific TCR beta clonotypes.

This clonotype has only a few counts. As yet, its antigen is unknown. The germline CDR1 and CDR2 sequences are MNHNY and SVGAGI (reference sequence). This CDR3 comprises 14 residues. J was trimmed by 6 bases and V by 2 bases; bases with no gene match: 2. TCRdb re-derived calls from the reads in MiXCR, one entry per CDR3 protein. The table lists some 350,000 distinct CDR3 sequences, almost 30% of them singletons, with about 20% in the top ten. This chain connects TRBV6-6 to TRBJ2-2; 8 bases line up with TRBD1. The clonotype was recovered from a human donor in good health (CMV status not recorded). Some clones in this sample may be carry-over from other donors' samples. Sample: cultured PBMCs, taken from culture after CMV antigen stimulation. The CDR3: CASSYDRGPGELFF. For the CDR3, the DNA is TGTGCCAGCAGTTACGACAGGGGTCCCGGGGAGCTGTTTTTT.